The entry below gives a single T cell receptor beta chain sequence along with its context. Its target is not known. This entry is derived from a study of blood T cells in healthy people across ages. Findings of the study overall: A greater number of naive CD4+ cells and higher diversity distinguished long-lived donors from aged donors.

The trim removed 5 bases at V and 5 bases at J, leaving 5 bases unmatched. The CDR3 has 14 residues. Germline lookup yields CDR1 ENHRY and CDR2 SYGVKD. Through a sample-barcoded 5' primer and a J-beta primer mix, a second PCR was run for 7 to 11 cycles. TCRdb reprocessed the 5' RACE reads via MiXCR and lists one record per CDR3 protein. Of around 580,000 distinct CDR3 sequences in the sample, around 50% were seen once. The clonotype was recovered from a man of 80 years or more in good health. The source material was blood. The chain joins TRBV10-3 to TRBJ2-7; 11 nucleotides align to TRBD1. The CDR3, as DNA: TGTGCCATCAGTCCCCGGACAGGGGGCGACGAGCAGTACTTC. This translates into CAISPRTGGDEQYF.